This record covers a single T cell receptor beta chain. Its specificity is unknown. The sample belongs to a study of T-cell memory formation after mild COVID-19. The wider study: Across donors, TCR clusters were largely donor specific. Broader study findings: Contracting clones from day 15 to 85 showed balanced CD4/CD8; later expanders favored CD4+.

TCRdb called the 5' RACE reads again in MiXCR, with one record for every CDR3 protein. The table shows 350,000 to 550,000 distinct CDR3 sequences, with more than 15% occurring only once. This sequence was found in a young man who had mild COVID-19 (a few samples of this study predate the infection). Cell type and time point are not known. Sample: PBMCs or a T cell subset sorted from them (not recorded which).

CDR3 nucleotide sequence: TGTGCCAGTAGTATAGAGGGGACCTACGAGCAGTACTTC. Translation: CASSIEGTYEQYF. The V gene is TRBV19, the J gene TRBJ2-7; D is undetermined. The germline V gene has CDR1 LNHDA and CDR2 SQIVND (reference sequence). The V end lost 0 bases, the J end lost 2 bases, and 5 bases lay between the germline ends. There are 13 residues in the CDR3.